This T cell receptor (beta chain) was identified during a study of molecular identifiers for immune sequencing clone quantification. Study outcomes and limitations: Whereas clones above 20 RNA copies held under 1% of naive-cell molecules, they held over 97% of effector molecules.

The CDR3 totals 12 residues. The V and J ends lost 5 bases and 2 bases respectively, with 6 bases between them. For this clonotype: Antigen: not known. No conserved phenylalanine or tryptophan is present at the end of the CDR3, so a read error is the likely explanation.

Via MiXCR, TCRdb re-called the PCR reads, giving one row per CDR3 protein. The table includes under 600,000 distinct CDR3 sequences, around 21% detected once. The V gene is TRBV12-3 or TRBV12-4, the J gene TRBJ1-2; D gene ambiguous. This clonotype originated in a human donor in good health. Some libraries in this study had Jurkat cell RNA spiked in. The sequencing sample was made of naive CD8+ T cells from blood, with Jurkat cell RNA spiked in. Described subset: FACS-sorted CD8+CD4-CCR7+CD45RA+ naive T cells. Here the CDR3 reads CASSGQNYGYTS. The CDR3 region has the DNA TGTGCCAGCAGTGGGCAGAACTATGGCTACACCTCC.